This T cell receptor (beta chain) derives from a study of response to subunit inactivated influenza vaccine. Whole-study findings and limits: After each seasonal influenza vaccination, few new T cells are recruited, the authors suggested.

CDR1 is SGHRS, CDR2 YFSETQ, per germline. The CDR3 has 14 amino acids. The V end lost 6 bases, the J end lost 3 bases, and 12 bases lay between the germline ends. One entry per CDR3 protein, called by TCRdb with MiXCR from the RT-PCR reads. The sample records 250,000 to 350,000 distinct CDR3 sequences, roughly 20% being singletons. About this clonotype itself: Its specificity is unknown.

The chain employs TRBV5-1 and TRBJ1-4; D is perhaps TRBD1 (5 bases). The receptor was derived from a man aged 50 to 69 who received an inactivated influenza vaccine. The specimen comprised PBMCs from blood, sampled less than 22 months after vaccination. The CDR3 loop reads CASKQVAANEKLFF. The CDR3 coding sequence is TGCGCCAGCAAACAGGTGGCAGCTAATGAAAAACTGTTTTTT. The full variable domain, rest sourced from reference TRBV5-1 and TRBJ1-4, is KAGVTQTPRYLIKTRGQQVTLSCSPISGHRSVSWYQQTPGQGLQFLFEYFSETQRNKGNFPGRFSGRQFSNSRSEMNVSTLELGDSALYLCASKQVAANEKLFFGSGTQLSVL.